Below are 26 T cell receptor beta chains sequenced from a single sample in a study of Graves' ophthalmopathy and Graves' hyperthyroidism (dated by TCRdb to 2017 to 2018). This sample was sequenced with an Illumina HiSeq 2000. TCR beta CDR3 regions were amplified from RNA transcripts for repertoire sequencing. HTBI primers and the Qiagen OneStep RT-PCR kit were used in a first-round RT-PCR, which was followed by a second-round multiplex PCR, size selection and purification. Clones were called with MiXCR by TCRdb after fastp trimmed the public reads at Q25, and only in-frame beta chains were retained. Rows are unified per CDR3 protein, each entry keeping the most common DNA and genes. The sample table records hundreds of thousands of distinct CDR3 sequences; over 40% of these occur just once. The ten largest clones represent more than 2.5% of the sample. Sequenced input: peripheral blood. The receptors come from an adult man with Graves' ophthalmopathy.

This clonotype has ten or more counts. V usage is TRBV14 and J usage is TRBJ1-3, with no clear D. Germline CDR1 reads SGHDN; CDR2 reads FVKESK. Between the trimmed V and J ends, which lost 0 bases and 0 bases, there was a span of 3 bases. The CDR3 length is 14 residues. The CDR3: CASSQENSGNTIYF. CDR3 nucleotides: TGTGCCAGCAGCCAAGAAAACTCTGGAAACACCATATATTTT.

The V and J genes are TRBV24-1 and TRBJ2-1, with 7 bases aligning to TRBD1. The length of the CDR3 is 15 residues. V dropped 5 bases and J dropped 8; count of bases not matched to a gene: 11. Germline lookup yields CDR1 KGHDR and CDR2 SFDVKD. This CDR3 reads CATSVAAGGRDEQFF. DNA of the CDR3: TGTGCCACCAGTGTCGCGGCAGGGGGTCGAGATGAGCAGTTCTTC.

To note about this clonotype: The germline gene is not matched at one end of the junction; a read error may be the cause. The chain links TRBV2 to TRBJ1-6, with TRBD1 matching 9 bases. The CDR3 runs to 14 residues. CDR1 and CDR2 from the germline V gene are SNHLY and FYNNEI. The CDR3 coding sequence is TGTGCCAGCAGGTCCGGGACAGGGAGGTCACCCCCCCACTTT. Translating it yields CASRSGTGRSPPHF.

This clonotype was recorded at least ten times. The chain recombines TRBV5-1 with TRBJ1-1; D unclear. V was clipped by 6 bases and J by 1 base, with 16 bases between them. The germline CDR1 and CDR2 sequences are SGHRS and YFSETQ. The CDR3 consists of 15 residues. CDR3 DNA sequence: TGCGCCAGCACCTCGAGCCGGGTCCCGAACACTGAAGCTTTCTTT. Translation gives CASTSSRVPNTEAFF.

This clonotype came up many times. The CDR3 reads CSARDLDRYEQYF. CDR3 DNA: TGCAGTGCTAGAGATCTCGACAGATACGAGCAGTACTTC. The rearrangement joins TRBV20-1 to TRBJ2-7; D is perhaps TRBD1 (5 bases). The CDR3 is made up of 13 amino acids. CDR1 and CDR2 (germline): DFQATT, SNEGSKA (reference sequence). V was clipped by 0 bases and J by 4 bases, with 10 bases between them.

The V call is TRBV6-6, the J call TRBJ2-2; D call uncertain. V was trimmed by 6 bases and J by 4 bases, leaving 12 bases between them. The length of the CDR3 is 14 residues. From germline, CDR1 is MNHNY and CDR2 SVGAGI (reference sequence). CDR3: CASSQDRSTGELFF. The CDR3 nucleotides read TGTGCCAGCAGCCAAGATAGGTCCACCGGGGAGCTGTTTTTT.

Remarks on this clonotype: A much larger clone differs from this one at a single base, so this may be a read error. The chain combines TRBV7-9 with TRBJ1-4, with D possibly matching TRBD1 (5 bases). Germline V gene sequence: CDR1 SEHNR, CDR2 FQNEAQ (reference sequence). This CDR3 region has 15 residues. Deletions cut 5 bases from V and 7 bases from J, with 17 bases between. CDR3 residues: CASSPGTPDTEKLFF. CDR3 DNA sequence: TGTGCCAGCAGCCCCGGGACCCCTGACACTGAAAAACTGTTTTTT.

This clonotype has only a few counts. The chain couples TRBV27 to TRBJ2-7, with D maybe TRBD1 (6 bases). Germline CDR1 MNHEY, CDR2 SMNVEV (reference sequence). This CDR3 is 13 amino acids long. Trimming removed 5 bases from V and 5 bases from J, with 13 bases in between. The chain's CDR3 is CASSPINRDEQYF. Written as DNA, the CDR3 is TGTGCCAGCAGTCCCATTAACAGGGACGAGCAGTACTTC.

This clonotype was observed a few times. V gene TRBV5-1 combines with J gene TRBJ1-2; D perhaps matches TRBD1 (6 bases). With 0 bases removed from V and 5 bases from J, the gap between germline ends came to 17 bases. CDR3 length: 16 amino acids. CDR1 SGHRS and CDR2 YFSETQ come from the germline V gene. The CDR3 region has the DNA TGCGCCAGCAGCTTGGCGGCGGGGGGCTACTCGTATGGCTACACCTTC. Its translation: CASSLAAGGYSYGYTF.

V is TRBV18 and J is TRBJ1-1; 8 bases are a match to TRBD1. The CDR3 spans 15 residues. Losses at the gene ends were 3 bases for V and 4 bases for J; bases not matched to a gene: 7. In germline, CDR1 is KGHSH, CDR2 LQKENI. The CDR3 here is CASSPGSDRGTEAFF. For the CDR3, the DNA is TGTGCCAGCTCACCCGGCTCCGACAGGGGCACTGAAGCTTTCTTT. The whole variable domain, filled in from reference TRBV18 and TRBJ1-1, reads NAGVMQNPRHLVRRRGQEARLRCSPMKGHSHVYWYRQLPEEGLKFMVYLQKENIIDESGMPKERFSAEFPKEGPSILRIQQVVRGDSAAYFCASSPGSDRGTEAFFGQGTRLTVV.

The chain has TRBV4-1 and TRBJ2-5; D is undetermined. Germline V gene sequence: CDR1 MGHRA, CDR2 YSYEKL. The CDR3 sequence is 17 residues long. V lost 3 bases, J lost 0 bases, and 17 bases lay in between. For the CDR3, the DNA is TGCGCCAGCAGCCACCCCGGCCAGCTAACGTACCAAGAGACCCAGTACTTC. It encodes CASSHPGQLTYQETQYF.

This clonotype was detected many times. CDR3 coding DNA: TGTGCCATCAGTGAGAGGCAGGGAGACTTCCAAGAGACCCAGTACTTC. This encodes CAISERQGDFQETQYF. The chain joins TRBV10-3 to TRBJ2-5; D is tentatively TRBD1 or TRBD2 (5 bases each). In germline, CDR1 is ENHRY, CDR2 SYGVKD. V was clipped by 2 bases and J by 1 base, with 14 bases between them. The CDR3 extends over 16 amino acids.

The chain recombines TRBV27 with TRBJ2-7; perhaps TRBD1 as D (6 bases). This CDR3 is 14 amino acids long. Trimming left V 5 bases short and J 6 bases short, with 17 bases between. The germline gives CDR1 MNHEY, CDR2 SMNVEV (reference sequence). The CDR3 region has the DNA TGTGCCAGCAGTCTAGGACAGAGGCGCTCCGAGCAGTACTTC. It codes for CASSLGQRRSEQYF.

This clonotype was found a few times. The chain joins TRBV9 to TRBJ1-1; 9 bases fit TRBD1. Looked up from germline, CDR1 is SGDLS and CDR2 is YYNGEE. Losses at the gene ends were 3 bases for V and 6 bases for J; bases not matched to a gene: 0. The CDR3 length is 12 residues. Here the CDR3 reads CASSGTGAEAFF. CDR3 bases: TGTGCCAGCAGCGGGACAGGGGCTGAAGCTTTCTTT.

At least ten counts were recorded for this clonotype. This chain connects TRBV20-1 to TRBJ2-7, with 10 bases matching TRBD2. The ends lost 6 bases at V and 0 bases at J; junction bases unmatched: 5. This CDR3 spans 14 amino acids. Looked up from germline, CDR1 is DFQATT and CDR2 is SNEGSKA (reference sequence). DNA for the CDR3: TGCAGTGCAACACTAGCGGGAAGCTCCTACGAGCAGTACTTC. This gives the protein CSATLAGSSYEQYF.

The table lists this clonotype with many counts. The chain combines TRBV12-3 or TRBV12-4 with TRBJ2-7, with D possibly TRBD2 on 6 matching bases. V was trimmed by 6 bases and J by 3 bases, leaving 12 bases between them. The CDR3 is made up of 13 amino acids. The CDR3 DNA reads TGTGCCAGCAGCCCCACGGGAGTCTACGAGCAGTACTTC. This encodes CASSPTGVYEQYF.

This clonotype occurred a few times. The chain recombines TRBV19 with TRBJ1-5; 8 bases line up with TRBD1. Germline-derived CDR1 and CDR2 are LNHDA and SQIVND (reference sequence). The V and J ends lost 5 bases and 2 bases, in that order; junction bases with no gene match: 5. The CDR3 runs 15 residues. CDR3: CASSPPGGGNQPQHF. The DNA for the CDR3 is TGTGCCAGTAGTCCACCAGGGGGCGGCAATCAGCCCCAGCATTTT.

Notes on this clonotype: A much larger clone is a single base away; this may be a read error. The chain combines TRBV9 with TRBJ1-4; 7 nucleotides match TRBD1. The germline V gene encodes CDR1 SGDLS and CDR2 YYNGEE. The CDR3 is 18 residues long. Trimming at V came to 3 bases and at J to 4 bases, leaving 15 bases not matched to a gene. DNA of the CDR3: TGTGCCAGCAGCGCCACACCCGGGACAGCGGGAAATAATGAAAAACTGTTTTTT. Amino acids: CASSATPGTAGNNEKLFF.

This clonotype was seen only a few times. V gene TRBV7-2 combines with J gene TRBJ2-2; D may be TRBD1 (5 bases). This CDR3 comprises 16 residues. Germline CDR1 SGHTA, CDR2 FQGNSA. The ends were cut back, 4 bases at V and 0 bases at J, with 12 bases in the middle. Here the CDR3 DNA reads TGTGCCAGCAGCTCCCGGACAACAACGAACACCGGGGAGCTGTTTTTT. This sequence encodes CASSSRTTTNTGELFF.

Ten or more counts support this clonotype. This chain uses TRBV7-9 with TRBJ1-1, with D possibly matching TRBD1 (6 bases). The CDR3 is 17 residues long. The V end was cut by 0 bases, the J end by 0 bases, with 14 bases between. Per the germline V gene, CDR1 is SEHNR and CDR2 is FQNEAQ (reference sequence). CDR3 nucleotides: TGTGCCAGCAGCTTAGCGGCGTTTAGGGACATGAACACTGAAGCTTTCTTT. Translation: CASSLAAFRDMNTEAFF. Filled out from reference TRBV7-9 and TRBJ1-1, the complete variable domain reads DTGVSQNPRHKITKRGQNVTFRCDPISEHNRLYWYRQTLGQGPEFLTYFQNEAQLEKSRLLSDRFSAERPKGSFSTLEIQRTEQGDSAMYLCASSLAAFRDMNTEAFFGQGTRLTVV.

This clonotype has a handful of counts. The chain joins TRBV20-1 to TRBJ1-2; 7 nucleotides line up with TRBD1. V lost 5 bases and J lost 1; bases outside the gene matches: 4. This CDR3 has 13 residues. The germline V gene encodes CDR1 DFQATT and CDR2 SNEGSKA (reference sequence). CDR3: CSAWDRHNYGYTF. The CDR3 DNA is TGCAGTGCTTGGGACAGACATAACTATGGCTACACCTTC.

This clonotype was seen only a few times. A read error may account for a junction end that differs from germline. The rearrangement joins TRBV5-6 to TRBJ2-7; tentatively, D is TRBD2 (6 bases). The CDR3 loop spans 13 amino acids. Germline assignment: CDR1 SGHDT and CDR2 YYEEEE. This CDR3 reads CASSRENSYEQYF. Here the CDR3 DNA reads TGCGCCAGCAGTCGGGAGAACTCCTACGAGCAGTACTTC.

V gene TRBV2 combines with J gene TRBJ1-5; D perhaps matches TRBD1 (6 bases). Germline assignment: CDR1 SNHLY and CDR2 FYNNEI. This CDR3 is 15 amino acids long. The V end was cut by 4 bases, the J end by 4 bases, with 14 bases between. CDR3 DNA sequence: TGTGCCAGCAGTGGTACGGGGGGCCTAAATCAGCCCCAGCATTTT. Translation: CASSGTGGLNQPQHF.

Ten or more counts support this clonotype. J is TRBJ2-6 and V is TRBV14; a possible D gene is TRBD2 (5 bases). Germline V gene lookup returns CDR1 SGHDN and CDR2 FVKESK. V lost 0 bases to trimming and J lost 4 bases, with 7 bases between them. The CDR3 length is 15 residues. The CDR3 sequence is CASSQDGSGANVLTF. CDR3 nucleotide sequence: TGTGCCAGCAGCCAAGATGGGAGCGGGGCCAACGTCCTGACTTTC.

This chain connects TRBV9 to TRBJ2-2; 8 nucleotides match TRBD1. The CDR3 is 15 amino acids. Per germline, CDR1 SGDLS and CDR2 YYNGEE. With V trimmed by 4 bases and J by 6 bases, 8 bases remained unmatched. In DNA, the CDR3 is TGTGCCAGCAGCCCCGGACAGGGATCGCCCGGGGAGCTGTTTTTT. It codes for CASSPGQGSPGELFF.

This clonotype was counted between two and nine times. CDR3 sequence reads: CASSQAWDTNTEAFF. Here the CDR3 DNA reads TGTGCCAGCAGCCAAGCCTGGGACACCAACACTGAAGCTTTCTTT. This chain connects TRBV9 to TRBJ1-1, with D possibly being TRBD1 (6 bases). Trimming took off 4 bases at V and 2 bases at J, with 15 bases between the two ends. This CDR3 has 15 amino acids. CDR1 and CDR2 from the germline V gene are SGDLS and YYNGEE.